The rows below give T cell receptor beta chains drawn from one sample of a study of monozygotic twins with inflammatory bowel disease. TCRdb re-called the 5' RACE reads and shows each CDR3 protein once, DNA omitted. The table lists around 380,000 distinct CDR3 sequences. The sequencing input was blood. These receptors all come from a human donor with ulcerative colitis or Crohn's disease, or a healthy co-twin of an affected twin (not recorded which). The CDR3 runs from the conserved cysteine through the conserved F or W.

J | V | CDR3
TRBJ2-6 | TRBV7-2 | CASSFPLGSGANVLTF
TRBJ2-7 | TRBV28 | CASSLPHTYEQYF
TRBJ1-1 | TRBV4-3 | CASSQLQGWGEAFF
TRBJ2-7 | TRBV13 | CASSLTGNSSYEQYF
TRBJ2-5 | TRBV11-2 | CASSLDRGGLETQYF
TRBJ2-1 | TRBV7-9 | CASSLTGVEYNEQFF
TRBJ2-5 | TRBV7-3 | CASSLGGLETQYF
TRBJ1-2 | TRBV12-3/TRBV12-4 | CASSDRGRANYGYTF
TRBJ1-4 | TRBV15 | CATSREPSTSNNEKLFF
TRBJ1-2 | TRBV29-1 | CSAGRGTGGAVYGYTF
TRBJ1-1 | TRBV18 | CASSGQRYTEAFF
TRBJ1-1 | TRBV3-1 | CASRGHSTEAFF
TRBJ1-6 | TRBV30 | CAWSVDFFNSPLHF
TRBJ2-2 | TRBV25-1 | CASSDVRLAGRGVGPGELFF
TRBJ2-1 | TRBV28 | CASNHGSLAGVTGEQFF
TRBJ2-2 | TRBV18 | CASSPEAGVIAGELFF
TRBJ2-3 | TRBV30 | CACDLAGVDTQYF
TRBJ1-3 | TRBV7-9 | CASSGQGAGNTIYF
TRBJ2-7 | TRBV6-1 | CASGLTTYEQYF
TRBJ1-6 | TRBV28 | CASSLPGRNSPLHF
TRBJ2-2 | TRBV4-1 | CASYPLMVKAAGELFF
TRBJ1-6 | TRBV5-5 | CASSHGARGDNSPLHF
TRBJ2-7 | TRBV12-3/TRBV12-4 | CASRAREQGYEQYF
TRBJ1-4 | TRBV9 | CASSVTGQGAEKLFF
TRBJ1-1 | TRBV5-1 | CASSVGGRDRLMNTEAFF
TRBJ1-4 | TRBV10-3 | CAISESWGQGTNEKLFF
TRBJ2-1 | TRBV6-5 | CASSYSISGYNEQFF
TRBJ2-3 | TRBV20-1 | CSATGTSGASADTQYF
TRBJ2-3 | TRBV20-1 | CSARLRESDTQYF
TRBJ1-2 | TRBV29-1 | CSSSSRGSLGYTF
TRBJ1-1 | TRBV9 | CASSVGGTGPLTEAFF
TRBJ1-5 | TRBV28 | CASSFRRLNQPQHF
TRBJ2-1 | TRBV12-3/TRBV12-4 | CASSLALSAGRTYNEQFF
TRBJ1-1 | TRBV3-1 | CASSPGQNTEAFF
TRBJ2-1 | TRBV20-1 | CSARQLAGGYNEQFF
TRBJ2-7 | TRBV9 | CASSRRDSAYEQYF